Shown below are 20 T cell receptor beta chains from a single sample sequenced in a study of T cells in Graves' hyperthyroidism and ophthalmopathy (dated by TCRdb to the late 2010s). Library preparation employed multiplex PCR. Instrument on record: Illumina HiSeq 2000. The TCR beta CDR3 regions were amplified from RNA transcripts. The TCR CDR3 was subjected to a first round of RT-PCR using the HTBI primer set and the Qiagen OneStep RT-PCR kit. TCRdb itself trimmed the public reads at Q25 with fastp, ran MiXCR and retained productive beta chains. Identical CDR3 protein sequences are pooled into one entry, listed with their most common genes and DNA. For this sample there are approximately 150,000 distinct CDR3 sequences; roughly 10% appear just once. The ten largest clones capture approximately 20% of the sample. Sequencing input: blood. All receptors derive from a woman younger than 30 with Graves' hyperthyroidism that later progressed to Graves' ophthalmopathy.

This sequence joins TRBV3-1 and TRBJ2-7; 7 positions match TRBD2. The ends lost 4 bases at V and 4 bases at J; junction bases unmatched: 1. The CDR3 is 12 amino acids. Germline V lookup: CDR1 LGHDT, CDR2 YNNKEL (reference sequence). For the CDR3, the DNA is TGTGCCAGCAGCCCAGCGGGGTACGAGCAGTACTTC. It specifies CASSPAGYEQYF.

This clonotype showed up many times. The CDR3 DNA reads as TGCGCCAGCAGCCCGGGGGATGGCACGGACCGTTATGGCTACACCTTC. Translation gives CASSPGDGTDRYGYTF. The rearrangement links TRBV5-1 to TRBJ1-2; D may be TRBD1 (5 bases). V was pared by 4 bases and J by 5 bases, with 21 bases between. Germline loops: CDR1 SGHRS, CDR2 YFSETQ. The CDR3 runs 16 residues.

This clonotype showed up just a few times. The chain joins TRBV30 to TRBJ1-3; D might be TRBD1 (6 bases). CDR3 length: 16 amino acids. V gave up 0 bases and J gave up 0 bases, with 12 bases separating them. Germline-derived CDR1 and CDR2 are GTSNPN and SVGIG (reference sequence). CDR3 residues: CAWSVRGGTSGNTIYF. For the CDR3, the DNA is TGTGCCTGGAGTGTACGAGGGGGGACCTCTGGAAACACCATATATTTT.

This clonotype appeared many times. The chain uses TRBV11-2 and TRBJ2-2; TRBD1 might be the D (6 bases). The V gene's germline CDR1 is SGHAT and CDR2 FQNNGV. The CDR3 runs to 15 residues. The germline V and J ends were trimmed by 4 bases and 8 bases, with 17 bases remaining between them. CDR3 amino acids: CASSSSGTPSGELFF. The CDR3 region has the DNA TGTGCCAGCAGCTCCTCCGGGACACCGAGTGGGGAGCTGTTTTTT.

This clonotype showed up just a few times. CDR3 nucleotides: TGTGCCAGCAGCCAAAACGTGGGACAGGAAATTACGCAGTATTTT. Its protein product is CASSQNVGQEITQYF. V is TRBV7-9 and J is TRBJ2-3; 8 nucleotides agree with TRBD1. CDR1 is SEHNR and CDR2 is FQNEAQ in the germline V gene (reference sequence). This CDR3 has 15 residues. After removal of 5 bases from V and 8 bases from J, the junction contained 12 bases not matched to a gene. The full variable domain, rest sourced from reference TRBV7-9 and TRBJ2-3, is DTGVSQNPRHKITKRGQNVTFRCDPISEHNRLYWYRQTLGQGPEFLTYFQNEAQLEKSRLLSDRFSAERPKGSFSTLEIQRTEQGDSAMYLCASSQNVGQEITQYFGPGTRLTVL.

This clonotype was seen at least ten times. CDR3 DNA sequence: TGCGGCATACTTGGGTGGGAGGGCCATCCAGGGGAGACCCAGTACTTC. It encodes CGILGWEGHPGETQYF. The chain has TRBV20-1 and TRBJ2-5; TRBD2 aligns across 7 bases. The germline gives CDR1 DFQATT, CDR2 SNEGSKA (reference sequence). The CDR3 is 16 residues long.

This clonotype was detected many times. This CDR3 is CAWIRQGSGELFF. The CDR3 DNA reads TGTGCCTGGATACGACAGGGATCCGGGGAGCTGTTTTTT. The chain recombines TRBV30 with TRBJ2-2, with TRBD1 identical over 7 bases. This CDR3 region has 13 residues. V trimming: 4 bases; J trimming: 6 bases; junction bases outside the gene matches: 5. Germline V gives CDR1 GTSNPN, CDR2 SVGIG (reference sequence).

The genes are TRBV20-1 and TRBJ2-5; D remains unclear. V lost 6 bases to trimming and J lost 0 bases, with 20 bases between them. CDR1 and CDR2 from the germline V gene are DFQATT and SNEGSKA (reference sequence). The CDR3 is 16 residues long. The CDR3 region is CSAAPYQNWYQETQYF. In DNA form, the CDR3 reads TGCAGTGCAGCCCCATACCAAAATTGGTACCAAGAGACCCAGTACTTC.

This clonotype was recorded a few times. One base away lies a much larger clone, so this may be a sequencing read error. The chain uses TRBV29-1 and TRBJ1-1; D unresolved. Trimming removed 6 bases at V and 4 bases at J, with 15 bases between. Germline lookup yields CDR1 SQVTM and CDR2 ANQGSEA. The CDR3 runs to 13 residues. As DNA, the CDR3 is TGCAGCGTAGAGGTGGGGATGAGCACTGAAGCTTTCTTT. Translated: CSVEVGMSTEAFF.

This clonotype was seen ten or more times. This rearrangement joins TRBV2 to TRBJ2-5; no clear D. The germline CDR1 and CDR2 sequences are SNHLY and FYNNEI. The CDR3 covers 14 residues. V shed 3 bases and J shed 1 base, with 9 bases lying between them. This CDR3 reads CASSDSSFQETQYF. The DNA for the CDR3 is TGTGCCAGCAGTGACAGCTCTTTCCAAGAGACCCAGTACTTC.

This clonotype showed up many times. The genes are TRBV12-3 or TRBV12-4 and TRBJ2-3, with D possibly TRBD1 on 7 matching bases. The CDR3 has 16 amino acids. Trimming took 3 bases from V and 6 from J, leaving 19 bases between them. CDR3 sequence (DNA): TGTGCCAGCAGTTTCAGGGGGACTCTATCAACGGATACGCAGTATTTT. Amino acids: CASSFRGTLSTDTQYF.

This clonotype was picked up many times. The J gene is TRBJ2-1, the V gene TRBV7-9, with 8 bases identical to TRBD1. J gave up 6 bases and V 3 bases, and 1 base lay outside the gene matches. The CDR3 extends over 13 amino acids. Germline V gene lookup returns CDR1 SEHNR and CDR2 FQNEAQ (reference sequence). The CDR3 here is CASSLTGVNEQFF. The CDR3 DNA reads TGTGCCAGCAGCTTGACAGGGGTCAATGAGCAGTTCTTC.

The table lists this clonotype with many counts. Here the CDR3 DNA reads TGTGCCAGCAGTGAATGGCACCCTGGGGGGGCTTTTGGCACTGAAGCTTTCTTT. Its translation: CASSEWHPGGAFGTEAFF. This chain links TRBV25-1 with TRBJ1-1; perhaps TRBD1 as D (6 bases). Trimming left V 1 base short and J 4 bases short, with 22 bases between. Germline V gives CDR1 MGHDK, CDR2 SYGVNS. The length of the CDR3 is 18 residues.

This clonotype was detected ten times or more. The chain combines TRBV7-9 with TRBJ1-1; D remains ambiguous. Germline CDR1 is SEHNR and CDR2 is FQNEAQ (reference sequence). V was cut by 4 bases and J by 4 bases, with 16 bases left in between. This CDR3 spans 15 amino acids. The CDR3 region has the DNA TGTGCCAGCAGCTCCCTACCCACGTTGGCCACTGAAGCTTTCTTT. It specifies CASSSLPTLATEAFF.

Worth noting for this clonotype: A much bigger clone sits one base away, suggesting this may be a read error. The J gene is TRBJ2-7, the V gene TRBV4-1; TRBD2 agrees at 9 bases. The V gene end was trimmed by 8 bases and the J gene end by 10 bases; junction bases not matched to a gene: 24. The CDR3 consists of 17 residues. Germline V gene sequence: CDR1 MGHRA, CDR2 YSYEKL. In nucleotides, the CDR3 is TGCGCCAGCGGCGATGGGTTTCTCGGGACTAGCAGTCTCGACCAGTACTTC. Translated, it gives CASGDGFLGTSSLDQYF.

This clonotype has only a few counts. The rearrangement uses TRBV19 and TRBJ2-7, with a weak D call TRBD2 (5 bases). The germline V gene has CDR1 LNHDA and CDR2 SQIVND (reference sequence). CDR3 size: 14 residues. V shed 0 bases and J shed 2 bases, with 8 bases lying between them. CDR3 DNA sequence: TGTGCCAGTAGTATAGAACGGGGTACCTACGAGCAGTACTTC. Its translation is CASSIERGTYEQYF.

The rearrangement links TRBV4-1 to TRBJ1-5, with D maybe TRBD1 (5 bases). CDR1 and CDR2 (germline): MGHRA, YSYEKL. Deletions cut 4 bases from V and 3 bases from J, with 13 bases between. The CDR3 runs to 15 residues. The DNA of the CDR3 is TGCGCCAGCAGCCGAGGGGCGGCGGTCAATCAGCCCCAGCATTTT. Amino acid sequence: CASSRGAAVNQPQHF.

For this clonotype: With a much larger clone just one base away, this may be a read error. This chain uses TRBV9 with TRBJ1-1; the D is unclear. The CDR3 is made up of 13 amino acids. Germline V lookup: CDR1 SGDLS, CDR2 YYNGEE. CDR3 nucleotides: TGTACCAGCAGCGTTGGTTGGACCACTGAAGCTTTCTTT. Protein product: CTSSVGWTTEAFF.

This clonotype was counted at least ten times. The chain carries TRBV2 and TRBJ1-1; no firm D call. The V gene lost 6 bases and the J gene lost 1 base, with 12 bases spanning the gap. This CDR3 is built from 14 residues. The germline V gene encodes CDR1 SNHLY and CDR2 FYNNEI. This CDR3 reads CASSAPTGNTEAFF. The CDR3 nucleotides are TGTGCCAGCAGCGCCCCAACGGGGAACACTGAAGCTTTCTTT. Combining the CDR3 with reference TRBV2 and TRBJ1-1 gives the whole variable domain EPEVTQTPSHQVTQMGQEVILRCVPISNHLYFYWYRQILGQKVEFLVSFYNNEISEKSEIFDDQFSVERPDGSNFTLKIRSTKLEDSAMYFCASSAPTGNTEAFFGQGTRLTVV.

In its sample, this clonotype was seen many times. J is TRBJ2-3 and V is TRBV5-1, with 9 nucleotides matching TRBD2. The CDR3 has 22 amino acids. V lost 4 bases and J lost 1; bases outside the gene matches: 25. CDR1 and CDR2 from the germline V gene are SGHRS and YFSETQ. The CDR3 DNA is TGCGCCAGCAGCCCCAAAGGATCTTTGGCCCAAGCTAGCGGGGCGGGCACAGATACGCAGTATTTT. This sequence encodes CASSPKGSLAQASGAGTDTQYF. Full variable domain (missing parts from reference TRBV5-1 and TRBJ2-3): KAGVTQTPRYLIKTRGQQVTLSCSPISGHRSVSWYQQTPGQGLQFLFEYFSETQRNKGNFPGRFSGRQFSNSRSEMNVSTLELGDSALYLCASSPKGSLAQASGAGTDTQYFGPGTRLTVL.